The clone carrying this T cell receptor (beta chain) was seen only once. Its antigen is currently unknown. This sample is drawn from a study of siplizumab effects on memory and regulatory T cells. Each sample contributed 85,000 to 100,000 TCR templates to the assay. Method: immunoSEQ multiplex PCR; TCRdb's copy keeps in-frame clones and lacks some. Of 98,000 or so clones in the sample, 85% to 95% were seen once. The CDR3 runs 12 residues. Germline V gene sequence: CDR1 SGHNT, CDR2 YYREEE (reference sequence). Findings and limits, study-wide: The authors mapped only a minor fraction of alloreactive clones to unstimulated subsets. Confirmatory evidence of suppressive function in proliferating siplizumab-culture Tregs was not obtained.

Sample: Tregs sorted from blood. The chain has TRBV5-4 and TRBJ1-2; D is perhaps TRBD1 (6 bases). The sequence derives from a human donor in good health. The CDR3 nucleotides read TGTGCAGTCCGGGACACGGGGTTTGCCTACACCTTC. Its protein product is CAVRDTGFAYTF. The whole variable domain, remainder taken from reference TRBV5-4 and TRBJ1-2, is ETGVTQSPTHLIKTRGQQVTLRCSSQSGHNTVSWYQQALGQGPQFIFQYYREEENGRGNFPPRFSGLQFPNYSSELNVNALELDDSALYLCAVRDTGFAYTFGSGTRLTVV.